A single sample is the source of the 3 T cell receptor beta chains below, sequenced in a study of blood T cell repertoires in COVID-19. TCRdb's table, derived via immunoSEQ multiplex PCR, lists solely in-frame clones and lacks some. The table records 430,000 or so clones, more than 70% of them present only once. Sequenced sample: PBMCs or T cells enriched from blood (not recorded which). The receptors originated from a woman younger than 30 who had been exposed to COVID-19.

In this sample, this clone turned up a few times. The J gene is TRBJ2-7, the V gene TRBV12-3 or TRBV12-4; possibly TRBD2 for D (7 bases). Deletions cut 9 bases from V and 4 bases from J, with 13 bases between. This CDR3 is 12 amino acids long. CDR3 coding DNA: TGTGCCAGTGGGGGGGGCTATTACGAGCAGTACTTC. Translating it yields CASGGGYYEQYF.

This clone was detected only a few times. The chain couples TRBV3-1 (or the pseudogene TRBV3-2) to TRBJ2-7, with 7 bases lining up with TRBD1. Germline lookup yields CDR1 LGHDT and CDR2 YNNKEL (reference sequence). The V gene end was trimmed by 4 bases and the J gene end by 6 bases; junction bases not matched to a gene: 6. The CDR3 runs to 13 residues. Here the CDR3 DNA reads TGTGCCAGCAGCCTCGGGACAGCTTCCGAGCAGTACTTC. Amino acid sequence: CASSLGTASEQYF.

CDR3 sequence (DNA): TGTGCCAGCAGCTTGCCAGGGAGGACTGAAGCTTTCTTT. Encoded protein: CASSLPGRTEAFF. The rearrangement joins TRBV5-4 to TRBJ1-1; a possible D gene is TRBD1 (5 bases). Germline V lookup: CDR1 SGHNT, CDR2 YYREEE (reference sequence). V lost 1 base and J 5 bases, leaving 9 bases between the germline ends. The CDR3 runs to 13 residues.